The rows below give T cell receptor beta chains drawn from one sample of a study of blood T cell repertoires in COVID-19. Profiled with immunoSEQ multiplex PCR; TCRdb holds only in-frame clones, not every one. The data show about 300,000 clones, 89% seen once. The sequencing sample was made of PBMCs or T cells enriched from blood (not recorded which). Receptors originate from a woman between 45 and 65 years old who had been exposed to COVID-19. CDR3s include the opening cysteine and the closing phenylalanine or tryptophan. Each record gives: V gene, clone size, J gene, D gene, CDR3 DNA, CDR3 protein. D genes are given only for firm matches. For some rows the clone size is stated as once, few or many, or as a class when expanded; others skip it.

V gene: TRBV23-1; clone size: -; J gene: TRBJ1-2; D gene: -; CDR3 DNA: TGCGCCAGCAGGACGACAGAATATGGCTACACCTTC; CDR3 protein: CASRTTEYGYTF
V gene: TRBV7-9; clone size: -; J gene: TRBJ2-2; D gene: -; CDR3 DNA: TGTGCCAGCAGCATAGACGCGGGGAACACCGGGGAGCTGTTTTTT; CDR3 protein: CASSIDAGNTGELFF
V gene: TRBV7-9; clone size: -; J gene: TRBJ2-7; D gene: -; CDR3 DNA: TGTGCCAGCAGCTTAGGGACTCTAGGTCGTGAGCAGTACTTC; CDR3 protein: CASSLGTLGREQYF
V gene: TRBV5-1; clone size: -; J gene: TRBJ2-5; D gene: -; CDR3 DNA: TGCGCCAGCAGCCAATCCCCTGGGCAGCGGGAGACCCAGTACTTC; CDR3 protein: CASSQSPGQRETQYF
V gene: TRBV5-1; clone size: -; J gene: TRBJ1-4; D gene: TRBD1; CDR3 DNA: TGCGCCAGCAGCCCCGGGACAGGGCTCTCAACTAATGAAAAACTGTTTTTT; CDR3 protein: CASSPGTGLSTNEKLFF
V gene: TRBV11-2; clone size: -; J gene: TRBJ2-5; D gene: -; CDR3 DNA: TGTGCCAGCAGCTCCCCCAGGGGCCGACAAGAGACCCAGTACTTC; CDR3 protein: CASSSPRGRQETQYF
V gene: TRBV5-6; clone size: -; J gene: TRBJ2-3; D gene: TRBD1; CDR3 DNA: TGTGCCAGCAGCTTATTCGGGACAGGGCTCTTCAAAGATACGCAGTATTTT; CDR3 protein: CASSLFGTGLFKDTQYF
V gene: TRBV6-5; clone size: -; J gene: TRBJ2-7; D gene: TRBD1; CDR3 DNA: TGTGCCAGCAGGGCCGGGACAGGGGCCTACGAGCAGTACTTC; CDR3 protein: CASRAGTGAYEQYF
V gene: TRBV7-8; clone size: few; J gene: TRBJ1-2; D gene: TRBD1; CDR3 DNA: TGTGCCAGCAGCCCCCGGACAGGGTGGGTCTATGGCTACACCTTC; CDR3 protein: CASSPRTGWVYGYTF
V gene: TRBV6-2/TRBV6-3; clone size: -; J gene: TRBJ1-5; D gene: -; CDR3 DNA: TGTGCCAGCAGTTACGAGGGGGTATATAGCAATCAGCCCCAGCATTTT; CDR3 protein: CASSYEGVYSNQPQHF
V gene: TRBV15; clone size: -; J gene: TRBJ2-7; D gene: -; CDR3 DNA: TGTGCCACCAGCAGAGAACAATTGGCGGCCGAGCAGTACTTC; CDR3 protein: CATSREQLAAEQYF
V gene: TRBV28; clone size: -; J gene: TRBJ1-5; D gene: -; CDR3 DNA: TGTGCCAGCAGTCGGTCGGGCAATCAGCCCCAGCATTTT; CDR3 protein: CASSRSGNQPQHF
V gene: TRBV7-9; clone size: -; J gene: TRBJ1-2; D gene: -; CDR3 DNA: TGTGGGAGCGGCAGTAGGGACTATGGCTACACCTTC; CDR3 protein: CGSGSRDYGYTF
V gene: TRBV4-1; clone size: -; J gene: TRBJ2-1; D gene: TRBD1; CDR3 DNA: TGCGCCAGCAGCCTACAGGGGGTCGGGAGCTCCTACAATGAGCAGTTCTTC; CDR3 protein: CASSLQGVGSSYNEQFF
V gene: TRBV5-1; clone size: -; J gene: TRBJ2-5; D gene: -; CDR3 DNA: TGCGCCAGCAGCCAGGGATCGGACCGACTGCGAGAGACCCAGTACTTC; CDR3 protein: CASSQGSDRLRETQYF
V gene: TRBV19; clone size: -; J gene: TRBJ2-2; D gene: -; CDR3 DNA: TGTGCCAGTAGATTAGGGCCAGGGGTGAACACCGGGGAGCTGTTTTTT; CDR3 protein: CASRLGPGVNTGELFF
V gene: TRBV5-6; clone size: -; J gene: TRBJ1-2; D gene: TRBD1; CDR3 DNA: TGTGCCAGCAGCTTCCGGGACAGGGCCTTTCTAGGCTACACCTTC; CDR3 protein: CASSFRDRAFLGYTF
V gene: TRBV28; clone size: -; J gene: TRBJ2-7; D gene: -; CDR3 DNA: TGTGCCAGCACCTCTGGAGGGCGCGACGAGCAGTACTTC; CDR3 protein: CASTSGGRDEQYF
V gene: TRBV4-1; clone size: once; J gene: TRBJ1-3; D gene: -; CDR3 DNA: TGCGCCAGCAGCCACCCCCCGAGCGGAAACACCATATATTTT; CDR3 protein: CASSHPPSGNTIYF
V gene: TRBV6-5; clone size: once; J gene: TRBJ2-3; D gene: -; CDR3 DNA: TGTGCCAGCAGGGGACAAATAAGCACAGATACGCAGTATTTT; CDR3 protein: CASRGQISTDTQYF
V gene: TRBV25-1; clone size: -; J gene: TRBJ1-6; D gene: -; CDR3 DNA: TGTGCCAGCAGTGGCGGGGCAGGAGGGAATTCACCCCTCCACTTT; CDR3 protein: CASSGGAGGNSPLHF
V gene: TRBV10-3; clone size: once; J gene: TRBJ1-6; D gene: TRBD1; CDR3 DNA: TGTGCCATCAGCCGGGGACAGGGTTATAATTCACCCCTCCACTTT; CDR3 protein: CAISRGQGYNSPLHF
V gene: TRBV7-9; clone size: -; J gene: TRBJ1-5; D gene: -; CDR3 DNA: TGTGCCAGCAGCTTTAATTTGGGGCAGAACTATAGCAATCAGCCCCAGCATTTT; CDR3 protein: CASSFNLGQNYSNQPQHF
V gene: TRBV5-1; clone size: -; J gene: TRBJ1-1; D gene: -; CDR3 DNA: TGCGCCAGCAGCTTGGTCGCCGGGGTCCCGGGTTCTGAAGCTTTCTTT; CDR3 protein: CASSLVAGVPGSEAFF
V gene: TRBV11-2; clone size: -; J gene: TRBJ1-3; D gene: TRBD1; CDR3 DNA: TGTGCCAGCAGCTTAGTCGCTGGACAGGTTAGAAACACCATATATTTT; CDR3 protein: CASSLVAGQVRNTIYF
V gene: TRBV24-1; clone size: -; J gene: TRBJ2-2; D gene: -; CDR3 DNA: TGTGCCACCAGTGCAGGCGGGGTTGCCGGGGAGCTGTTTTTT; CDR3 protein: CATSAGGVAGELFF
V gene: TRBV6-5; clone size: -; J gene: TRBJ2-2; D gene: -; CDR3 DNA: TGTGCCAGCGCTTCCGGGGGATCCGGGGAGCTGTTTTTT; CDR3 protein: CASASGGSGELFF
V gene: TRBV29-1; clone size: -; J gene: TRBJ2-7; D gene: -; CDR3 DNA: TGCAGCGTTGAGAGGAACGATCGCTACGAGCAGTACTTC; CDR3 protein: CSVERNDRYEQYF
V gene: TRBV2; clone size: -; J gene: TRBJ1-3; D gene: TRBD1; CDR3 DNA: TGTGCCAGCAGTGGACCGGACCCAGACAGGGGACCTGGAAACACCATATATTTT; CDR3 protein: CASSGPDPDRGPGNTIYF
V gene: TRBV7-9; clone size: -; J gene: TRBJ1-2; D gene: TRBD1; CDR3 DNA: TGTGCCAGCAGCCTAACCTTGGACAGGGTCCATGGCTACACCTTC; CDR3 protein: CASSLTLDRVHGYTF
V gene: TRBV5-1; clone size: once; J gene: TRBJ1-6; D gene: TRBD1; CDR3 DNA: TGCGCCAGCAGCCCAGTCCCGGGACAGGGTTCACCCCTCCACTTT; CDR3 protein: CASSPVPGQGSPLHF
V gene: TRBV4-1; clone size: -; J gene: TRBJ1-6; D gene: -; CDR3 DNA: TGCGCCAGCAGCCAGATACCTTCTGGGAGAACACCCCTCCACTTT; CDR3 protein: CASSQIPSGRTPLHF
V gene: TRBV12-3/TRBV12-4; clone size: -; J gene: TRBJ2-7; D gene: -; CDR3 DNA: TGTGCCAGCAGTTTAGGAGCGTACGAGCAGTACTTC; CDR3 protein: CASSLGAYEQYF
V gene: TRBV29-1; clone size: -; J gene: TRBJ1-1; D gene: TRBD1; CDR3 DNA: TGCAGCGTTGAAGAACGACAGGGGAGGAACACTGAAGCTTTCTTT; CDR3 protein: CSVEERQGRNTEAFF
V gene: TRBV19; clone size: -; J gene: TRBJ2-2; D gene: TRBD1; CDR3 DNA: TGTGCCAGTAGCCTCAGGGACAGGGCGCACGGGGAGCTGTTTTTT; CDR3 protein: CASSLRDRAHGELFF
V gene: TRBV10-2; clone size: -; J gene: TRBJ1-3; D gene: -; CDR3 DNA: TGCGCCAGCAGCAAACAGAGCTCTGGAAACACCATATATTTT; CDR3 protein: CASSKQSSGNTIYF
V gene: TRBV7-8; clone size: once; J gene: TRBJ2-5; D gene: -; CDR3 DNA: TGTGCCAGCAGCTTAGAAGCCGGGGAAGAAGAGACCCAGTACTTC; CDR3 protein: CASSLEAGEEETQYF
V gene: TRBV27; clone size: -; J gene: TRBJ2-1; D gene: -; CDR3 DNA: TGTGCCAGCAGTGACGGGGGGCCCTCCTACAATGAGCAGTTCTTC; CDR3 protein: CASSDGGPSYNEQFF
V gene: TRBV7-8; clone size: -; J gene: TRBJ1-6; D gene: -; CDR3 DNA: TGTGCCAGCAGCCAGCCGGAGCGTAATTCACCCCTCCACTTT; CDR3 protein: CASSQPERNSPLHF
V gene: TRBV2; clone size: -; J gene: TRBJ2-2; D gene: -; CDR3 DNA: TGTGCCAGCGACCAGGGTAATCTAGGGGAGCTGTTTTTT; CDR3 protein: CASDQGNLGELFF
V gene: TRBV5-1; clone size: few; J gene: TRBJ2-7; D gene: TRBD1; CDR3 DNA: TGCGCCAGCAGCCCATGGGACAGGGGGCTCTACGAGCAGTACTTC; CDR3 protein: CASSPWDRGLYEQYF
V gene: TRBV7-9; clone size: -; J gene: TRBJ2-5; D gene: TRBD1; CDR3 DNA: TGTGCCAGCAGCACTACAGGGGCCCAGTACTTC; CDR3 protein: CASSTTGAQYF
V gene: TRBV2; clone size: -; J gene: TRBJ1-1; D gene: -; CDR3 DNA: TGTGCCAGCACCGGGTGGGGCGCTGAAGCTTTCTTT; CDR3 protein: CASTGWGAEAFF